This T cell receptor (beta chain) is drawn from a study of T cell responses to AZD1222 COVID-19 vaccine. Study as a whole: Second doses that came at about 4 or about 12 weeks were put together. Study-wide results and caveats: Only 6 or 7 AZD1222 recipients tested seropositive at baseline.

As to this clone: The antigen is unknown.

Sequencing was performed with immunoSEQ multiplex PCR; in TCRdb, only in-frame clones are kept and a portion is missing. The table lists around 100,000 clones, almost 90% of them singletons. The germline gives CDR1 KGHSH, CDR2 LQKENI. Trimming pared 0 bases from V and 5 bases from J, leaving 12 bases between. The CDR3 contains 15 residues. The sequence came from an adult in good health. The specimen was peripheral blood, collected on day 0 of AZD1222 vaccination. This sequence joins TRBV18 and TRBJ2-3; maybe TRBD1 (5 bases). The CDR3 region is CASSPPGQPGDTQYF. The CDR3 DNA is TGTGCCAGCTCACCACCGGGGCAGCCCGGAGATACGCAGTATTTT. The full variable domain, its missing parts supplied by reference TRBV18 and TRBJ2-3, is NAGVMQNPRHLVRRRGQEARLRCSPMKGHSHVYWYRQLPEEGLKFMVYLQKENIIDESGMPKERFSAEFPKEGPSILRIQQVVRGDSAAYFCASSPPGQPGDTQYFGPGTRLTVL.